This entry features one T cell receptor delta chain sequence. Its antigen is as yet unknown. The template was reverse-transcribed extracted RNA. Multiplex PCR used pooled V-gene forward primers and a constant-region reverse primer to amplify CDR3s. TCRdb called clones anew from the multiplex PCR reads with CATT. The table has about 75,000 delta-chain clones, approximately 34% seen once. These data belong to a study of Vδ1+ human thymocytes. Findings and caveats of the study: Thymic TRG and TRD repertoires appeared highly polyclonal. Unlike peripheral blood Vdelta1+ controls, thymic delta-chain sequences included 20% to 25% Vdelta2 and few Vdelta3. TRG sequences recurred across donors, whereas TRD sequences stayed essentially private.

The CDR3 consists of 23 residues. V was clipped by 0 bases and J by 4 bases; unmatched bases: 25. Germline V gene lookup returns CDR1 TSWWSYY and CDR2 QGS. After alphabeta T cell depletion, CD3+ Vdelta1+ Vdelta2- thymocytes were sorted. Sorted Vdelta1+ thymocytes were roughly 96% to 99.6% pure. The sample was Vdelta1+ gamma-delta thymocytes from the thymus. The subset here: FACS-sorted CD3+ TCRalphabeta- TCRVdelta1+ TCRVdelta2- thymocytes. The chain couples TRDV1 to TRDJ1; 11 bases fit TRDD3. The TCR comes from a boy in the first two years of life who had congenital heart surgery. CDR3 nucleotides: TGTGCTCTTGGGGAACTGATACTCCCTCCGGCGGTGGGGGATACGCGTATAGTCGATAAACTCATCTTT. Its protein product is CALGELILPPAVGDTRIVDKLIF.